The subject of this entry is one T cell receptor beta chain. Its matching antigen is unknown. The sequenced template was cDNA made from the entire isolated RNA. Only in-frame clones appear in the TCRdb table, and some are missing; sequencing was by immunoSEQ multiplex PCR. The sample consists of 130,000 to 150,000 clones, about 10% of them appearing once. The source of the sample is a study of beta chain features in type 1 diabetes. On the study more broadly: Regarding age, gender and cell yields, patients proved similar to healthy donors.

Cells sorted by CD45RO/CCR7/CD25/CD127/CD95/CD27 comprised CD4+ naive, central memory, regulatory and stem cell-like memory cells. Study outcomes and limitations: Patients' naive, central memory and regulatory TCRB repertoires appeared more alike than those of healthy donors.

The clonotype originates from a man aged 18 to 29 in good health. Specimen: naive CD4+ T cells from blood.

In DNA form, the CDR3 reads TGTGCCAGCAGCTTACGGGGAGGGACCTCCTACGAGCAGTACTTC. It specifies CASSLRGGTSYEQYF. V gene TRBV7-2 combines with J gene TRBJ2-7; 7 nucleotides line up with TRBD2. The CDR3 length is 15 residues. Unmatched junction bases numbered 4, after V lost 2 bases and J lost 0 bases. Germline values: CDR1 SGHTA, CDR2 FQGNSA.